This T cell receptor (beta chain) came from a study of cytomegalovirus exposure and HLA in healthy donors. With 60 Vbeta and 13 Jbeta primers, the PCR was carried out. Generated by immunoSEQ multiplex PCR, the TCRdb table keeps only in-frame clones and is missing some. Seen here are about 80,000 clones, over 65% observed once, and the top ten hold more than 2.5%. Findings of the study overall: HLA alleles were associated with 16,951 TCR beta sequences in a later analysis at 0.05 false discovery rate.

Each donor's status was that of a healthy bone marrow donor. The CDR3 has 14 amino acids. Germline lookup yields CDR1 SGHRS and CDR2 YFSETQ. The V gene lost 0 bases and the J gene lost 1 base, with 7 bases spanning the gap. With regard to this clone: Antigen: not known.

V and J are TRBV5-1 and TRBJ1-1; unclear D gene. The receptor comes from a man in his fifties or sixties in good health and CMV-seronegative. The sample taken for sequencing was PBMCs. The CDR3 nucleotides read TGCGCCAGCAGCTTGGGACTGTCGAACACTGAAGCTTTCTTT. This sequence encodes CASSLGLSNTEAFF.